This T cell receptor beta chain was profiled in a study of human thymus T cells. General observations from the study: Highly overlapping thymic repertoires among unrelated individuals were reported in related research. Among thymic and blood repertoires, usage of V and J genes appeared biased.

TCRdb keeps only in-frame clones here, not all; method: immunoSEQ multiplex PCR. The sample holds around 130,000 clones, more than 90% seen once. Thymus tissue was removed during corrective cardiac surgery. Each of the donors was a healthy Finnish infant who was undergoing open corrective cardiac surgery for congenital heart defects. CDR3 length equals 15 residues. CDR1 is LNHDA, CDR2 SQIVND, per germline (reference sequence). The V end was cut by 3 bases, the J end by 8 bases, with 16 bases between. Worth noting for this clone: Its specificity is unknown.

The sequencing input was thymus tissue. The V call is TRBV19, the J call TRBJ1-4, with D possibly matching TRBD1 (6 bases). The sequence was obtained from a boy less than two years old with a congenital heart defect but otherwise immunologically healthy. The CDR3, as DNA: TGTGCCAGTAGTATTTCCGGTAAGGGACAAGAAAAACTGTTTTTT. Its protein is CASSISGKGQEKLFF.